This TCR beta chain was sequenced for a study of blood T cell repertoires in COVID-19. Looking at the study overall: The United States, Italy and Spain were the sources of the acute and convalescent COVID-19 samples. The analysed material was cDNA or gDNA that came from T cells, B-cell-depleted T cells, or PBMCs.

Original methodology: Nucleated cell counts were estimated from reference gene primer amplification. Repertoires were generated with immunoSEQ multiplex PCR, while TCRdb's copy carries only in-frame clones and drops some. The DNA was the basis for D and trimming; V, J and clone size are from that table. The table shows around 270,000 clones, with around 90% occurring only once. CDR3 length: 15 residues. Germline CDR1 reads SEHNR; CDR2 reads FQNEAQ (reference sequence). The J segment lost 4 bases and the V segment lost 2 bases, leaving 1 base of the junction unmatched. The receptor comes from a woman aged 40 to 50 who had been exposed to COVID-19. Sequences were obtained from PBMCs or T cells enriched from blood (not recorded which). V usage is TRBV7-9 and J usage is TRBJ2-3, with TRBD2 matching 12 bases. The CDR3, as DNA: TGTGCCAGCAGCTTACTAGCGGGAGGGCCAGATACGCAGTATTTT. Its translation is CASSLLAGGPDTQYF.